The source of this TCR beta chain is a study of siplizumab effects on memory and regulatory T cells (dated by TCRdb to between 2017 and 2020). Study-wide context: The study examined how the anti-CD2 antibody siplizumab affects alloreactive T-cell subsets in allogeneic mixed lymphocyte reactions built from human PBMCs. Study-wide findings and limitations: A naive or memory phenotype could not be assigned to roughly 80-97% of proliferating CD4+ or CD8+ clones. In reactions with siplizumab, an average of roughly 69% of mappable alloreactive CD4+ clones were Treg-derived, compared with 25% to 30% in control reactions. The cumulative frequency of alloreactive sequences traceable to unstimulated CD4+ memory T cells was significantly reduced by siplizumab. Because sequences below about 10^-5 frequency were poorly captured, only a minor fraction of alloreactive clones could be mapped to unstimulated subsets. Unstimulated naive T cells appeared to be more diverse than memory T cells, and naive cells seemed to make a substantial contribution to the alloresponse. The suppressive function of proliferating Tregs from siplizumab cultures was not functionally confirmed.

Library construction relied on the immunoSEQ multiplex PCR assay. Roughly 100,000 TCR templates per sample were assayed by the deep sequencing platform. Genomic DNA extracted from sorted T cells was used for TCRbeta CDR3 sequencing. Processing in the source paper ran as follows. Clonal analysis of TCRbeta CDR3 data was done in the R programming language. Alloreactive CD4+ and CD8+ clones were identified by comparing unstimulated samples to CFSE-low samples taken after the reaction. Regulatory or non-regulatory origin was assigned to alloreactive CD4+ clones by matching of sequences to sorted unstimulated Treg and non-Treg repertoires. The clones in this table, taken by TCRdb from immuneACCESS, are in-frame only. Not every clone is retained; where verified, under half of the shortfall comes from an unresolved V gene, and the cause of the rest is unknown. V, J and clone size were drawn from that table, and D and trimming were deduced from the DNA. The sample yields 75,000 to 95,000 clones; approximately 90% were counted once. About 16% of the sample is in the top ten clones.

Sorted unstimulated T cells and proliferating T cells recovered from mixed lymphocyte reactions underwent TCRbeta CDR3 sequencing. Fresh whole blood from ten HLA-typed healthy donors served as the source for isolating PBMCs. Comment on this clone: This receptor's antigen is unknown. It has no much larger one-base neighbor in the sample; base qualities were not kept.

CDR1 and CDR2, looked up from the germline V gene, are SGDLS and YYNGEE. From its cysteine to its phenylalanine, the CDR3 spans 12 amino acids. The retained sequence is limited to the CDR3, 36 bases, with the frame set at the first base. V gives up 4 bases and J gives up 3 bases, and the segment between their germline ends measures 7 bases. The sample consisted of CD4+ T cells sorted from blood. The V gene is TRBV9 and the J gene is TRBJ1-1; there is no confident call for the D gene. The sequence came from a human donor in good health. The DNA sequence is TGTGCCAGCAGCCCGGGCCACACTGAAGCTTTCTTT. The translation is CASSPGHTEAFF.